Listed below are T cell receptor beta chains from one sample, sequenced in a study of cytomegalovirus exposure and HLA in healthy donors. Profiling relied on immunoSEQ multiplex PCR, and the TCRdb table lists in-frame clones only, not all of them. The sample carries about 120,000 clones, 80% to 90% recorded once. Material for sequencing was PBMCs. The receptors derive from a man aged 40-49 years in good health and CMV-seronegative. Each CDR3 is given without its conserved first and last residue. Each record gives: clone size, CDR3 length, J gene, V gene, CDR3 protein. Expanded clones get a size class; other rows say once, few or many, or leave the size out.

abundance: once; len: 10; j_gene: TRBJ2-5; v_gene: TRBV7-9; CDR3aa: ASSLGRETQY
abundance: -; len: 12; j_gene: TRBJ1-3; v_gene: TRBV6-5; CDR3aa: ATPPGFSGNTIY
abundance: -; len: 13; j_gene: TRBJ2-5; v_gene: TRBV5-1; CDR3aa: ASSSDGTAPETQY
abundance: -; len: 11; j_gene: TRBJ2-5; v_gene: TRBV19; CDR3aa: ASRARAQETQY
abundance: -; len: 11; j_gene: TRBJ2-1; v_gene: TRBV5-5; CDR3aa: ASSFRLAAKQF
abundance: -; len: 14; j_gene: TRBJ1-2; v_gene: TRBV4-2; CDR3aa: ASSQVTGQTNYGYT
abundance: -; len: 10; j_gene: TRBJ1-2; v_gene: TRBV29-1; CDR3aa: SVEGQVYGYT
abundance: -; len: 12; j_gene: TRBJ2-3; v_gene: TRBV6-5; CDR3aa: ASTRGYGTDTQY
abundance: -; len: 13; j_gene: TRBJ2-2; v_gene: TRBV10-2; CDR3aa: ASSGLAGSTGELF
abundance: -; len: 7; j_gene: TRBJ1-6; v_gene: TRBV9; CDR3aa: ASGQPLH
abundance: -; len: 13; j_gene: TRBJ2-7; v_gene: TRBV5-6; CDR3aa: ASSPGTGGPYEQY
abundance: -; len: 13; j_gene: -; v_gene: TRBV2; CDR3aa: ATKSVAGSSYEQY
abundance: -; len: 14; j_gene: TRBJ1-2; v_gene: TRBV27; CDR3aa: ASSLSRWGAMGGYT
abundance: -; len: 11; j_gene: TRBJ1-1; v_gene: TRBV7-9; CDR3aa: ASSPLWNTEAF
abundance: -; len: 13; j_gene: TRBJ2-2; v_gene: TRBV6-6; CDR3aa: ASKRAGVNTGELF
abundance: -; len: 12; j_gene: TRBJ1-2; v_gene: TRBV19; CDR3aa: ASYPGGAWYGYT
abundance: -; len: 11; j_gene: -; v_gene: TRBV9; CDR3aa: ASSPGLLYEQY
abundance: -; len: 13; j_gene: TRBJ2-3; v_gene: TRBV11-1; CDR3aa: ASSLGGGSTDTQY
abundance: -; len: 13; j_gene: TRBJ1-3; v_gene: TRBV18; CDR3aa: ASSPREGSGNTIY
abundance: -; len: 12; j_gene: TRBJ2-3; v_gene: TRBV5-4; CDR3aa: ASSLATAADTQY
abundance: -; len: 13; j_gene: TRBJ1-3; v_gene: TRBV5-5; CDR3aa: ASSLRGGAGNTIY
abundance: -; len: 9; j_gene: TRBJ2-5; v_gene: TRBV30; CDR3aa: AWGPHQTQY
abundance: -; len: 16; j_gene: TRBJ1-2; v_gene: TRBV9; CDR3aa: ASSVATGWNGSNYGYT
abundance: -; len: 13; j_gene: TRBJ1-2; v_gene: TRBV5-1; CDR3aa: ASSLQDSGNYGYT
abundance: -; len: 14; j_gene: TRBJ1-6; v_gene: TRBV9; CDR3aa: ASSTREADYNSPLH
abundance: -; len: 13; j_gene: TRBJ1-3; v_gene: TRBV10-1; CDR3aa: ASSELTGYGNTIY
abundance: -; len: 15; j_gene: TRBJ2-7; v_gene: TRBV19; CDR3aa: ASRLGARTLTSYEQY
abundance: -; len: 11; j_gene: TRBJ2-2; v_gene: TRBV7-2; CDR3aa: ASSYSEIGELF
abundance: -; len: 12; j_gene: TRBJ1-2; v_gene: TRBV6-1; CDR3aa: ASNANPRYYGYT
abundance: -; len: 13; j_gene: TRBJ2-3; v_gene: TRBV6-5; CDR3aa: ASSQSGTSTDTQY
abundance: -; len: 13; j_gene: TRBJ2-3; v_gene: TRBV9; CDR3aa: ASSDRLAGEDTQY
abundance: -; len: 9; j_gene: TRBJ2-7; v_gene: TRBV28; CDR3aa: ASTGAYEQY
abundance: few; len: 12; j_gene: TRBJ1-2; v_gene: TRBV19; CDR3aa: ASSPGRDFYGYT
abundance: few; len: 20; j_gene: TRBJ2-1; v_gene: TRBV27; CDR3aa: ASSSLTGGVRVREGPDNEQF
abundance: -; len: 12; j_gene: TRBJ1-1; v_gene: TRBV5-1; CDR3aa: ASSLVGGEPEAF
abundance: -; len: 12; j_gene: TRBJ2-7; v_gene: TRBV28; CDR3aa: ASFPGTGDNEQY
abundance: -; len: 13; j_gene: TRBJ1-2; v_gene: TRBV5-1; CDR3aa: ASSTGQGDPNGYT
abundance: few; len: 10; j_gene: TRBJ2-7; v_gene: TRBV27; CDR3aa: ASSLGGYEQY
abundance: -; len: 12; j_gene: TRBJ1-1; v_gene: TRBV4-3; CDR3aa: ASSQDERTGEAF
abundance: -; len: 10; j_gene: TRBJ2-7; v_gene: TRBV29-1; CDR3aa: SVEVPPYEQY
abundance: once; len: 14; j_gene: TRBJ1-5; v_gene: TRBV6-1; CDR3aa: ASSESGQIPSQPQH
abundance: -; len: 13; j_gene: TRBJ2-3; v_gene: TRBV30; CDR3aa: ACRTSGMSTDTQY
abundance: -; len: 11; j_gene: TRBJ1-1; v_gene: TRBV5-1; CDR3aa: ASTGQGNTEAF
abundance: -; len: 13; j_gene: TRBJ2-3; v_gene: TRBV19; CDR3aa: ASRPSGRSTDTQY
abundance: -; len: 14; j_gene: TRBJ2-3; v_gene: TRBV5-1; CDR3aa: ASSPRTSGAWDTQY
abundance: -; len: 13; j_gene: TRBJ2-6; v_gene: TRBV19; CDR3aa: ASKKQVSGANVLT
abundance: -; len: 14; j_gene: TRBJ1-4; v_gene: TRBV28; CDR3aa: ASSLLGARRSEKLF